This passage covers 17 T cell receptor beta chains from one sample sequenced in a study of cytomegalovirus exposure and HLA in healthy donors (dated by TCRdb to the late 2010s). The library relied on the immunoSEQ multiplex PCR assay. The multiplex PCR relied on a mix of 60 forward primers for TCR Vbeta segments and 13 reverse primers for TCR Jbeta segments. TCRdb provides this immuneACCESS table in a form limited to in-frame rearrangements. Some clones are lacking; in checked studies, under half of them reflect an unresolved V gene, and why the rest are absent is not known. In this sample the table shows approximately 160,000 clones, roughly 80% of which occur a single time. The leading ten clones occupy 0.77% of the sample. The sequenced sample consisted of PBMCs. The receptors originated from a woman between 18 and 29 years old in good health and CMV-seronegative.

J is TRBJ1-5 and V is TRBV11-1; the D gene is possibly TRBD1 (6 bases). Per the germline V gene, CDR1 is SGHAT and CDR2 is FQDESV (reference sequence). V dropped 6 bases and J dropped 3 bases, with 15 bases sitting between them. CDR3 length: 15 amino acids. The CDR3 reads CASSHSGEHNQPQHF. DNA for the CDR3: TGTGCCAGCAGTCATTCAGGGGAACACAATCAGCCCCAGCATTTT.

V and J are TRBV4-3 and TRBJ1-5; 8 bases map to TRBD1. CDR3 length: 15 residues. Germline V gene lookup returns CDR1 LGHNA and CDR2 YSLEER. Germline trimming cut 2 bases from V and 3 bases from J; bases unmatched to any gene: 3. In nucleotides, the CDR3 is TGCGCCAGCAGCCAACGGACAGGGCTCAATCAGCCCCAGCATTTT. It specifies CASSQRTGLNQPQHF.

The chain's CDR3 is CASSYGGGTDTQYF. In DNA, the CDR3 is TGTGCCAGCAGTTACGGCGGAGGCACAGATACGCAGTATTTT. This chain uses TRBV6-6 with TRBJ2-3; D ambiguous. Per the germline V gene, CDR1 is MNHNY and CDR2 is SVGAGI (reference sequence). Trimming stripped 2 bases from V and 1 base from J, with 7 bases between. This CDR3 has 14 amino acids.

The CDR3 DNA sequence: TGTGCCAGCAGCATCTCGGGGGGACAGGCGGCCCAGCATTTT. Amino acids: CASSISGGQAAQHF. The J gene is TRBJ1-5, the V gene TRBV2, with 8 positions matching TRBD1. Trimming removed 6 bases from V and 11 bases from J; junction bases left unmatched: 12. The CDR3 spans 14 residues. The V gene's germline CDR1 is SNHLY and CDR2 FYNNEI.

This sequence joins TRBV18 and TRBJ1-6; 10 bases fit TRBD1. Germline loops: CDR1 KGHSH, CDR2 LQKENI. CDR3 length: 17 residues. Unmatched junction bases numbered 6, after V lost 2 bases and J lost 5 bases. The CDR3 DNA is TGTGCCAGCTCACCATCAGGCGGGACAGGGGATAATTCACCCCTCCACTTT. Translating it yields CASSPSGGTGDNSPLHF.

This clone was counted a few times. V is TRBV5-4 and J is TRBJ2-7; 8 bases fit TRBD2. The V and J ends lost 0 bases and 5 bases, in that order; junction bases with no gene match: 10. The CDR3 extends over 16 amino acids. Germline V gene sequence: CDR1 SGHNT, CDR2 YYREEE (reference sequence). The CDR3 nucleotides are TGTGCCAGCAGCTTGGCCGGGGGGGGGTTAAGCCACGAGCAGTACTTC. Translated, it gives CASSLAGGGLSHEQYF.

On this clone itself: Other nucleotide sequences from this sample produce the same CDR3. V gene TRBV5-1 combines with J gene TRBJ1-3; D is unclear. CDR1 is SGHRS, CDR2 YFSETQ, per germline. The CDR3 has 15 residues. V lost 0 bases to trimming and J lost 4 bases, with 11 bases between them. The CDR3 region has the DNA TGCGCCAGCAGCTTGGAAGGTGGCAGGGGAAACACCATATATTTT. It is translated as CASSLEGGRGNTIYF.

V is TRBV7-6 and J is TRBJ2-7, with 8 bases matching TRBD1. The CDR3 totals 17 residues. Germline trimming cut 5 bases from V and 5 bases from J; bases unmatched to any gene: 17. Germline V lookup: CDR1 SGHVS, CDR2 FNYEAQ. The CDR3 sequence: CASSATGGLGGRNEQYF. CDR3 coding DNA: TGTGCCAGCAGCGCCACAGGGGGGCTAGGGGGCCGAAACGAGCAGTACTTC.

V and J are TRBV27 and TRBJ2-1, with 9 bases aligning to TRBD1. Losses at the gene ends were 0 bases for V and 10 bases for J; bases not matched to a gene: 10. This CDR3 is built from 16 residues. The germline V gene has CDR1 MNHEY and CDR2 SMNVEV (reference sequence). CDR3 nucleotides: TGTGCCAGCAGTTTATCTGGGACCGGTACAGGGGGCGAGCAGTTCTTC. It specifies CASSLSGTGTGGEQFF.

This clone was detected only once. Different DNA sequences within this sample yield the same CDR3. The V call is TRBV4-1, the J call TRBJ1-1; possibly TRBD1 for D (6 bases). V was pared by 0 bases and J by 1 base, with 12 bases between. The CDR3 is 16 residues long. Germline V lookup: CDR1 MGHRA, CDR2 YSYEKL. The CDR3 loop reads CASSQDRARGNTEAFF. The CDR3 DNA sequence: TGCGCCAGCAGCCAAGATCGGGCCAGGGGGAACACTGAAGCTTTCTTT.

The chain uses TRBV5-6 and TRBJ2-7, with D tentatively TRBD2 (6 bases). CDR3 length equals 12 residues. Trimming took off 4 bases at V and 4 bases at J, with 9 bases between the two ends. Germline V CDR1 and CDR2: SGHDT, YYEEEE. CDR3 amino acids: CASSQTRYEQYF. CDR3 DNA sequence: TGTGCCAGCAGCCAGACTAGGTACGAGCAGTACTTC.

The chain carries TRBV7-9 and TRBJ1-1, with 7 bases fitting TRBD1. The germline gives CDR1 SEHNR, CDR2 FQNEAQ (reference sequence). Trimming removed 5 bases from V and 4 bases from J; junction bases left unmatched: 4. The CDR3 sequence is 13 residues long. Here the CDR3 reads CASSIRTGTEAFF. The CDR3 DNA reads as TGTGCCAGCAGCATCCGGACAGGCACTGAAGCTTTCTTT.

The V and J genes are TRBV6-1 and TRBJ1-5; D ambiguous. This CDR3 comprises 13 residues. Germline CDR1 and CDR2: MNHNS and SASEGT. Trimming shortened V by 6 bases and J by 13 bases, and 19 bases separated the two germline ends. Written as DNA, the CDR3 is TGTGCCAGCAGGGAGTCCGGGTTAGCATCACAGCATTTT. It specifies CASRESGLASQHF.

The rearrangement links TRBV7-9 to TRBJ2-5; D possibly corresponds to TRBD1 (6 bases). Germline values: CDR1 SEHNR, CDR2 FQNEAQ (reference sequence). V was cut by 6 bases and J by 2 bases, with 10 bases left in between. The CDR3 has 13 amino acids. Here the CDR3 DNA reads TGTGCCAGCAGTATTCAGGGGCAAGAGACCCAGTACTTC. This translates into CASSIQGQETQYF.

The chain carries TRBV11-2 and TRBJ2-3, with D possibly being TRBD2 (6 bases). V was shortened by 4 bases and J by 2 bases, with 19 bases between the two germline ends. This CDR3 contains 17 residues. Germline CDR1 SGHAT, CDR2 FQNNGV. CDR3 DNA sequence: TGTGCCAGCAGCTCCGCCGGGACTCCACGACCCACAGATACGCAGTATTTT. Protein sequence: CASSSAGTPRPTDTQYF.

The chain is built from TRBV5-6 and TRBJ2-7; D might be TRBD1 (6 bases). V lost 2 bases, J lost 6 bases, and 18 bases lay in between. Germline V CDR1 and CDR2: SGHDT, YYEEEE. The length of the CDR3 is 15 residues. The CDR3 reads CASSLQGRGVGEQYF. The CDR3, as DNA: TGTGCCAGCAGCTTACAGGGACGGGGTGTCGGCGAGCAGTACTTC.

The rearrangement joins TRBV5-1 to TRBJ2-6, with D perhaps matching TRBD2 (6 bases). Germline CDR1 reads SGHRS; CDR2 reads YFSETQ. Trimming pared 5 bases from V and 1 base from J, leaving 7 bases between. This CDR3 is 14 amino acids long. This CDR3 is CASRGGSGANVLTF. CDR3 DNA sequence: TGCGCCAGCAGAGGAGGGTCTGGGGCCAACGTCCTGACTTTC.